This T cell receptor (beta chain) was identified in a study of blood T cell repertoires in COVID-19. Study-level background: The study drew acute and convalescent COVID-19 samples from the United States, Italy and Spain. T cells, B-cell-depleted T cells, or PBMCs provided the cDNA or gDNA that served as material.

Per germline, CDR1 SGHAT and CDR2 FQNNGV. Trimming took 7 bases from V and 1 from J; bases not matched to a gene: 10. The CDR3 sequence is 17 residues long. Original processing methods: Using reference gene primer amplification, nucleated cell counts were estimated. The method was immunoSEQ multiplex PCR; TCRdb's version includes in-frame clones alone and lacks a portion of them. V and J calls and clone size are copied from that table; D and trimming were computed from the DNA. This sample has 45,000 to 65,000 clones, with roughly 87% found just once. V is TRBV11-2 and J is TRBJ2-2, with 9 bases fitting TRBD1. This clonotype was sampled from a man of 80 years or more in a cohort sampled during active COVID-19. Sequencing was carried out using peripheral blood. The CDR3 DNA sequence: TGTGCCAGCATTCCGGGACAGGGTTTTATGAACACCGGGGAGCTGTTTTTT. Amino acid sequence: CASIPGQGFMNTGELFF. Together with reference TRBV11-2 and TRBJ2-2, the CDR3 gives the full variable domain: EAGVAQSPRYKIIEKRQSVAFWCNPISGHATLYWYQQILGQGPKLLIQFQNNGVVDDSQLPKDRFSAERLKGVDSTLKIQPAKLEDSAVYLCASIPGQGFMNTGELFFGEGSRLTVL.